Below are 21 T cell receptor beta chains sequenced from a single sample in a study of blood T cell repertoires in COVID-19. The data were produced by immunoSEQ multiplex PCR, yet TCRdb's version contains in-frame clones alone and is incomplete. The data hold approximately 200,000 clones, with more than 80% observed a single time. Material for sequencing was peripheral blood. The receptors were sampled from a man between 25 and 39 years old with COVID-19, enrolled during active disease.

The chain combines TRBV19 with TRBJ1-2; 7 bases agree with TRBD1. The CDR3 consists of 14 residues. Unmatched junction bases numbered 6, after V lost 5 bases and J lost 3 bases. Germline V gene data show CDR1 as LNHDA and CDR2 as SQIVND (reference sequence). DNA of the CDR3: TGTGCCAGTAGTGTACAGGGACAGTACTATGGCTACACCTTC. Translating it yields CASSVQGQYYGYTF. The variable domain in full, with the rest retrieved from reference TRBV19 and TRBJ1-2, is DGGITQSPKYLFRKEGQNVTLSCEQNLNHDAMYWYRQDPGQGLRLIYYSQIVNDFQKGDIAEGYSVSREKKESFPLTVTSAQKNPTAFYLCASSVQGQYYGYTFGSGTRLTVV.

The rearrangement uses TRBV5-1 and TRBJ1-3; the D is unclear. V lost 2 bases, J lost 0 bases, and 15 bases lay in between. Germline V gene lookup returns CDR1 SGHRS and CDR2 YFSETQ. The CDR3 extends over 17 amino acids. The CDR3 here is CASSLHLQGSSGNTIYF. CDR3 bases: TGCGCCAGCAGCTTACACCTCCAAGGGAGCTCTGGAAACACCATATATTTT.

This chain uses TRBV18 with TRBJ2-7; 8 bases line up with TRBD2. Germline CDR1 and CDR2: KGHSH and LQKENI. V lost 4 bases, J lost 5 bases, and 4 bases stayed unmatched. The CDR3 is 13 amino acids. The CDR3: CASSQSGSHEQYF. The CDR3 DNA reads as TGTGCCAGCTCACAAAGCGGGAGCCACGAGCAGTACTTC.

The chain recombines TRBV27 with TRBJ1-1, with a tentative D call TRBD1 (5 bases). Trimming pared 8 bases from V and 7 bases from J, leaving 14 bases between. Germline CDR1 MNHEY, CDR2 SMNVEV (reference sequence). The CDR3 spans 12 residues. CDR3 amino acids: CASAGVRDEAFF. The CDR3 region has the DNA TGTGCCAGCGCGGGGGTACGGGATGAAGCTTTCTTT.

This clone has only one observation. The chain is built from TRBV30 and TRBJ2-7; 9 bases align to TRBD2. This CDR3 is built from 15 residues. Germline assignment: CDR1 GTSNPN and CDR2 SVGIG (reference sequence). The ends lost 5 bases at V and 4 bases at J; junction bases unmatched: 12. The CDR3 sequence is CAWQRLAGLRYEQYF. In DNA form, the CDR3 reads TGTGCCTGGCAGAGGCTAGCGGGATTACGATACGAGCAGTACTTC.

This clone has ten or more counts. The rearrangement uses TRBV6-1 and TRBJ1-5; 8 bases fit TRBD1. Germline loops: CDR1 MNHNS, CDR2 SASEGT. The trim removed 2 bases at V and 6 bases at J, leaving 3 bases unmatched. This CDR3 has 14 residues. In DNA form, the CDR3 reads TGTGCCAGCAGTGAATGGACAGGGTTTCAGCCCCAGCATTTT. Residues: CASSEWTGFQPQHF.

The chain couples TRBV5-1 to TRBJ2-7; no reliable D call. Trimming shortened V by 0 bases and J by 3 bases, and 13 bases separated the two germline ends. The CDR3 runs 15 residues. Germline lookup yields CDR1 SGHRS and CDR2 YFSETQ. CDR3 residues: CASSLAGDRFYEQYF. DNA for the CDR3: TGCGCCAGCAGCTTGGCCGGAGACCGCTTCTACGAGCAGTACTTC.

The chain combines TRBV2 with TRBJ2-5, with D uncertain. The CDR3 contains 13 residues. Germline CDR1 reads SNHLY; CDR2 reads FYNNEI. Trimming removed 3 bases at V and 4 bases at J, with 9 bases between. The CDR3 loop reads CASSDLDAETQYF. The CDR3 DNA reads TGTGCCAGCAGTGATCTAGATGCAGAGACCCAGTACTTC.

J is TRBJ2-7 and V is TRBV6-2 or TRBV6-3; D might be TRBD2 (6 bases). Germline CDR1 MNHEY, CDR2 SVGEGT. The CDR3 length is 16 residues. With 5 bases removed from V and 2 bases from J, the gap between germline ends came to 19 bases. The CDR3 region is CASSPRRGQVPYEQYF. CDR3 DNA: TGTGCCAGCAGTCCCAGGAGGGGCCAAGTCCCCTACGAGCAGTACTTC.

This sequence joins TRBV30 and TRBJ1-1, with D unclear. With 5 bases removed from V and 0 bases from J, the gap between germline ends came to 7 bases. The CDR3 loop spans 12 amino acids. Germline V CDR1 and CDR2: GTSNPN, SVGIG (reference sequence). CDR3: CAWELLNTEAFF. The CDR3 DNA reads TGTGCCTGGGAGCTCTTGAACACTGAAGCTTTCTTT.

J is TRBJ2-7 and V is TRBV7-2, with D perhaps matching TRBD2 (6 bases). Germline CDR1 reads SGHTA; CDR2 reads FQGNSA. The CDR3 sequence is 14 residues long. V lost 3 bases and J lost 0, with 9 bases in between. Written as DNA, the CDR3 is TGTGCCAGCAGCTTTAGCGGAACCTCCTACGAGCAGTACTTC. This sequence encodes CASSFSGTSYEQYF. Full variable domain (rest looked up from reference TRBV7-2 and TRBJ2-7): GAGVSQSPSNKVTEKGKDVELRCDPISGHTALYWYRQSLGQGLEFLIYFQGNSAPDKSGLPSDRFSAERTGGSVSTLTIQRTQQEDSAVYLCASSFSGTSYEQYFGPGTRLTVT.

The chain carries TRBV7-2 and TRBJ1-2; 7 bases line up with TRBD1. The CDR3 has 16 amino acids. Germline CDR1 reads SGHTA; CDR2 reads FQGNSA. Unmatched junction bases numbered 7, after V lost 1 base and J lost 2 bases. This CDR3 reads CASSLERETGNYGYTF. As DNA, the CDR3 is TGTGCCAGCAGCTTAGAACGGGAGACAGGGAACTATGGCTACACCTTC.

This clone was counted once. The J gene is TRBJ1-4, the V gene TRBV6-5; the match to TRBD1 covers 9 bases. The V gene end was trimmed by 4 bases and the J gene end by 5 bases; junction bases not matched to a gene: 2. The CDR3 has 14 residues. The germline V gene encodes CDR1 MNHEY and CDR2 SVGAGI. CDR3 bases: TGTGCCAGCAGTTTACAGGGGGCCAATGAAAAACTGTTTTTT. Translated, it gives CASSLQGANEKLFF.

The chain couples TRBV9 to TRBJ2-5; D perhaps matches TRBD2 (5 bases). The CDR3 covers 18 residues. The V gene's germline CDR1 is SGDLS and CDR2 YYNGEE. Between the trimmed V and J ends, which lost 0 bases and 5 bases, there was a span of 23 bases. The CDR3 sequence: CASSVGSLLEGLGETQYF. In nucleotides, the CDR3 is TGTGCCAGCAGCGTAGGGTCACTCCTTGAGGGCCTCGGGGAGACCCAGTACTTC.

The table lists this clone with a few counts. This chain connects TRBV6-2 or TRBV6-3 to TRBJ1-2; TRBD1 matches at 8 bases. The CDR3 has 18 residues. V lost 5 bases, J lost 4 bases, and 18 bases stayed unmatched. Germline loops: CDR1 MNHEY, CDR2 SVGEGT. Here the CDR3 DNA reads TGTGCCAGCAGTCGCATGGGAAGGACAGGGCTATCCTCCTATGGCTACACCTTC. This translates into CASSRMGRTGLSSYGYTF.

The table lists this clone with a count of one. V and J are TRBV27 and TRBJ1-3, with 7 bases lining up with TRBD1. The CDR3 totals 15 residues. Looked up from germline, CDR1 is MNHEY and CDR2 is SMNVEV (reference sequence). V was pared by 5 bases and J by 1 base, with 5 bases of the junction left unmatched. The CDR3 is CASSISGGSGNTIYF. As DNA, the CDR3 is TGTGCCAGCAGTATCTCAGGGGGATCTGGAAACACCATATATTTT.

The rearrangement joins TRBV18 to TRBJ2-7, with 12 bases identical to TRBD2. The V gene's germline CDR1 is KGHSH and CDR2 LQKENI. The CDR3 covers 15 residues. After removal of 4 bases from V and 5 bases from J, the junction contained 6 bases not matched to a gene. CDR3 loop: CASSHTGTSGHEQYF. CDR3 in DNA: TGTGCCAGCTCACACACCGGGACTAGCGGGCACGAGCAGTACTTC.

The table lists this clone with a count of one. The V call is TRBV7-2, the J call TRBJ2-1, with 12 bases that match TRBD1. Germline V lookup: CDR1 SGHTA, CDR2 FQGNSA. With V trimmed by 1 base and J by 10 bases, 8 bases remained unmatched. The CDR3 is 16 amino acids. The CDR3 region is CASSLVPGQGAVEQFF. In DNA, the CDR3 is TGTGCCAGCAGCTTAGTCCCGGGACAGGGGGCTGTAGAGCAGTTCTTC.

The DNA for the CDR3 is TGTGCCAGCAGACGAACGGGAGGGAAGAATGAGCAGTTCTTC. The encoded protein is CASRRTGGKNEQFF. The genes are TRBV11-2 and TRBJ2-1; 8 bases fit TRBD2. V lost 6 bases, J lost 7 bases, and 8 bases stayed unmatched. Germline CDR1 SGHAT, CDR2 FQNNGV. This CDR3 has 14 residues.

The rearrangement links TRBV27 to TRBJ2-2; 11 bases match TRBD1. CDR1 is MNHEY, CDR2 SMNVEV, per germline (reference sequence). V was clipped by 7 bases and J by 7 bases; unmatched bases: 11. The CDR3 totals 16 residues. The CDR3 loop reads CASNYRDRGFIGELFF. CDR3 DNA sequence: TGTGCCAGCAATTACCGGGACAGGGGGTTCATCGGGGAGCTGTTTTTT.

The chain is built from TRBV18 and TRBJ1-4, with D possibly matching TRBD1 (5 bases). V lost 3 bases to trimming and J lost 3 bases, with 11 bases between them. The CDR3 is 15 residues long. The germline V gene encodes CDR1 KGHSH and CDR2 LQKENI. The DNA of the CDR3 is TGTGCCAGCTCACCGGAAAAAGGGGCTAATGAAAAACTGTTTTTT. This codes for CASSPEKGANEKLFF.